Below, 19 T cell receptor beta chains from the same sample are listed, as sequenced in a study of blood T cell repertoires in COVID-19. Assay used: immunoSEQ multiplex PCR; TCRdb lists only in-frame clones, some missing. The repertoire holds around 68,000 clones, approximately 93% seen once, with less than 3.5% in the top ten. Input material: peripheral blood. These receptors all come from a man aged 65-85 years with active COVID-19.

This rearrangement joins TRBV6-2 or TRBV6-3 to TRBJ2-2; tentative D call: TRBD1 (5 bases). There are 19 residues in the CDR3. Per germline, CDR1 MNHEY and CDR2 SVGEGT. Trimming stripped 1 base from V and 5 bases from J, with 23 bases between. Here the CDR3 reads CASSYFRQLGQFSTGELFF. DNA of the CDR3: TGTGCCAGCAGTTACTTCCGCCAACTTGGACAATTTAGTACCGGGGAGCTGTTTTTT.

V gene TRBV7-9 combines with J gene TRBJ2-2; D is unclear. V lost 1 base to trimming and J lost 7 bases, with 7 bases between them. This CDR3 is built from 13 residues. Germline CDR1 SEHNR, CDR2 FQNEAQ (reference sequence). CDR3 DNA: TGTGCCAGCAGCTTAGGACTTAGCGGGGAGCTGTTTTTT. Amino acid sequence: CASSLGLSGELFF.

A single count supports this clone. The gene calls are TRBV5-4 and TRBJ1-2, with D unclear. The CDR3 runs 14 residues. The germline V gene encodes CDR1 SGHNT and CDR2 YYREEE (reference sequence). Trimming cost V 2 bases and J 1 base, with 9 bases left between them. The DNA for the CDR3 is TGTGCCAGCAGCTTAGTAGGAGATAACTATGGCTACACCTTC. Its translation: CASSLVGDNYGYTF.

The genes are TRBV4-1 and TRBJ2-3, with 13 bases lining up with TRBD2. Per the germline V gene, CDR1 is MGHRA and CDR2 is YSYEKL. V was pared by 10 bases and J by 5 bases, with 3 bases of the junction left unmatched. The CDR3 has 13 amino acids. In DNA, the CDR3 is TGCGCCACTGGACTAGCGGGAGAAGATACGCAGTATTTT. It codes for CATGLAGEDTQYF.

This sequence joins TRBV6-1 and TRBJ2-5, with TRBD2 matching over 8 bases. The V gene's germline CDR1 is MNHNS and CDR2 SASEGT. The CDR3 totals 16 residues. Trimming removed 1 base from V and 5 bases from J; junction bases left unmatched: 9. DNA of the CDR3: TGTGCCAGCAGTGAAGTCTTAAGCGGGGGACGGGAGACCCAGTACTTC. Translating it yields CASSEVLSGGRETQYF.

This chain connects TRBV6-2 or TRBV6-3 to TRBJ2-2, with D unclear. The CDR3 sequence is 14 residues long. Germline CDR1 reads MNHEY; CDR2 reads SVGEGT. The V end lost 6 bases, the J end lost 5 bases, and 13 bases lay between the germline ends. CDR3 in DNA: TGTGCCAGCAGCCAACCCGACTCAACCGGGGAGCTGTTTTTT. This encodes CASSQPDSTGELFF.

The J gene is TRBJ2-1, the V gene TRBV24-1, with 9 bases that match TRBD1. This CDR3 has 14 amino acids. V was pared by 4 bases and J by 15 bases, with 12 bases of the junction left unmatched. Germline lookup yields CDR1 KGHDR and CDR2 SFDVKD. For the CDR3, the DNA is TGTGCCACCAGTGACTCCGGGACAGGGTTAAGGCTGTTCTTC. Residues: CATSDSGTGLRLFF.

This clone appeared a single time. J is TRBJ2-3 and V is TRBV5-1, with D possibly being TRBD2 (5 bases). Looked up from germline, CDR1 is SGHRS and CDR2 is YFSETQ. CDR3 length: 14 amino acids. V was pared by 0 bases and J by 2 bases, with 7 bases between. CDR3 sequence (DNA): TGCGCCAGCAGCTTGGTAGCGCACACAGATACGCAGTATTTT. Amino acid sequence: CASSLVAHTDTQYF. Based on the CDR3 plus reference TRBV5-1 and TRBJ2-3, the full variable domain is KAGVTQTPRYLIKTRGQQVTLSCSPISGHRSVSWYQQTPGQGLQFLFEYFSETQRNKGNFPGRFSGRQFSNSRSEMNVSTLELGDSALYLCASSLVAHTDTQYFGPGTRLTVL.

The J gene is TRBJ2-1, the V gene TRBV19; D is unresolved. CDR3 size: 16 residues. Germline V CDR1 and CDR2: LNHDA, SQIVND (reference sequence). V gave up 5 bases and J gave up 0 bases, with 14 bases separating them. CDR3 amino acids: CASSAEQMSSYNEQFF. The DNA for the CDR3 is TGTGCCAGTAGTGCCGAGCAAATGAGCTCCTACAATGAGCAGTTCTTC.

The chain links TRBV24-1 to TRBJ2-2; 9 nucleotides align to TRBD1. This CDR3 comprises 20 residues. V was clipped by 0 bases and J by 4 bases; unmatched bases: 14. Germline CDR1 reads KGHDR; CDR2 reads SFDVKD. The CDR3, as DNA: TGTGCCACCAGTGATTTGCCGGGACAGGGAACCCCCCGAGGCACCGGGGAGCTGTTTTTT. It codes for CATSDLPGQGTPRGTGELFF.

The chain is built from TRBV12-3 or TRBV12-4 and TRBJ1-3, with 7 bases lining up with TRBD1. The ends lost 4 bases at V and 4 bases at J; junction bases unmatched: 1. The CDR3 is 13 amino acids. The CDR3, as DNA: TGTGCCAGCAGTTGGGGACAGGGAAACACCATATATTTT. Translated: CASSWGQGNTIYF.

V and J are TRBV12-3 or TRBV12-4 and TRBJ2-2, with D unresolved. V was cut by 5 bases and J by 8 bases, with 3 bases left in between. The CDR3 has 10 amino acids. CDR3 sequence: CASSRGELFF. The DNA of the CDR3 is TGTGCCAGCAGTCGTGGGGAGCTGTTTTTT.

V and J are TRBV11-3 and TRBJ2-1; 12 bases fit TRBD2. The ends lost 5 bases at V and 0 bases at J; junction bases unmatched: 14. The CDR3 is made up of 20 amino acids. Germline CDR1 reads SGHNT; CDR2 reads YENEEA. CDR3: CASSKNGLAGTKDSYNEQFF. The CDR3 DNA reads TGTGCCAGCAGCAAAAATGGACTAGCGGGGACAAAAGACTCCTACAATGAGCAGTTCTTC.

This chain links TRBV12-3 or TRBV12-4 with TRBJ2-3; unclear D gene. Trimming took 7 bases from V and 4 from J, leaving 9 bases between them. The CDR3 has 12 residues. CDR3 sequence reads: CASMRPPDTQYF. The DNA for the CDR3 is TGTGCCAGCATGAGGCCCCCAGATACGCAGTATTTT.

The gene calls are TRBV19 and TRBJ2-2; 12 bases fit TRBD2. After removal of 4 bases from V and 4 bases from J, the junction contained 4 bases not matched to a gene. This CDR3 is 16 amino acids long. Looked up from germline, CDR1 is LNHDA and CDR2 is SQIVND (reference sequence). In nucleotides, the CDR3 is TGTGCCAGTAGTACACAGGGACTAGCGGGCACCGGGGAGCTGTTTTTT. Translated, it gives CASSTQGLAGTGELFF.

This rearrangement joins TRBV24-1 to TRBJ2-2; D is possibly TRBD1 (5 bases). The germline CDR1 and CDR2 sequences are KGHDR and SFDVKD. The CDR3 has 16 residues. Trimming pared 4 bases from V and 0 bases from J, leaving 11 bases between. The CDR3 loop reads CATSDRTYTNTGELFF. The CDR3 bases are TGTGCCACCAGTGACCGGACATATACGAACACCGGGGAGCTGTTTTTT.

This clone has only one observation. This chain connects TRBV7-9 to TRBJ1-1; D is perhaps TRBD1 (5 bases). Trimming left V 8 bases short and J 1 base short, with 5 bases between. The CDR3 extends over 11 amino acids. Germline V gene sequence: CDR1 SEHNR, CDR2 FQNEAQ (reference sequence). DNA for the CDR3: TGTGCCAGCCAGGGGAACACTGAAGCTTTCTTT. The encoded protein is CASQGNTEAFF.

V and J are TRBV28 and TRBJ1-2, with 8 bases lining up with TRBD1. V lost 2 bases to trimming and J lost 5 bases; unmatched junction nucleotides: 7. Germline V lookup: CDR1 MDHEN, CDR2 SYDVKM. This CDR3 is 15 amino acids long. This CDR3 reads CASSLQDRVVYGYTF. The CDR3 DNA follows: TGTGCCAGCAGTTTACAGGACAGGGTGGTGTATGGCTACACCTTC.

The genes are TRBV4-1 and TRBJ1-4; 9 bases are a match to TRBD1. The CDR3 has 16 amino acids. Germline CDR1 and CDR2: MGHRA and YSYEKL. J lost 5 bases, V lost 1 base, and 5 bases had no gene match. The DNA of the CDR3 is TGCGCCAGCAGCCAAGGGTGGGGACAGGGCAATGAAAAACTGTTTTTT. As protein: CASSQGWGQGNEKLFF.